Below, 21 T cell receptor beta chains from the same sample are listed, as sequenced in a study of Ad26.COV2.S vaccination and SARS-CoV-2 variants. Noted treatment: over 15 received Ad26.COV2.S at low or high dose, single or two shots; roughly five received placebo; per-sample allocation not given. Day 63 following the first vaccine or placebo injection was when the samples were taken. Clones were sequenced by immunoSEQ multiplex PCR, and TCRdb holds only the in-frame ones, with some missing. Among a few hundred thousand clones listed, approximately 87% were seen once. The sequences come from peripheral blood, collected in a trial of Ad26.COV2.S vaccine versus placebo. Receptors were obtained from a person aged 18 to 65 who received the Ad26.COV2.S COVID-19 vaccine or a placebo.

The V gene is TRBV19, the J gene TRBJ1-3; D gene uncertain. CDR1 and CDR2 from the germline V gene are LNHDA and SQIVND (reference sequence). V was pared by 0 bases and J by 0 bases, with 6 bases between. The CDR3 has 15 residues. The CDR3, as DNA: TGTGCCAGTAGTATAGACAGTAGCTCTGGAAACACCATATATTTT. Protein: CASSIDSSSGNTIYF.

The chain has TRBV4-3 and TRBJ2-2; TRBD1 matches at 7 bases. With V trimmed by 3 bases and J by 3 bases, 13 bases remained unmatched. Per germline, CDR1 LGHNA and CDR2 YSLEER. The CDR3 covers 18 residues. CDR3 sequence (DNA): TGCGCCAGCAGCCAGCAATATCCCGGGACAGTAGACACCGGGGAGCTGTTTTTT. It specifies CASSQQYPGTVDTGELFF.

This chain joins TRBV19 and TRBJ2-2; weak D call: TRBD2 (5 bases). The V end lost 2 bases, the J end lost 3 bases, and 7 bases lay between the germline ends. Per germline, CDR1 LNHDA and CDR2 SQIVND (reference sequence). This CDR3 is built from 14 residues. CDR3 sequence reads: CASSITGDTGELFF. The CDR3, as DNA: TGTGCCAGTAGTATAACCGGGGACACCGGGGAGCTGTTTTTT.

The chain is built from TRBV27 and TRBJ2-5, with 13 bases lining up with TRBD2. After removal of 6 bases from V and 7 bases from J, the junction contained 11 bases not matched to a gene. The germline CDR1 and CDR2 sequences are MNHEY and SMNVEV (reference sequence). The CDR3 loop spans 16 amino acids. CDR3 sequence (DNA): TGTGCCAGCAGGGACGGGACTAGCGGGGATGGAGGGACCCAGTACTTC. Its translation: CASRDGTSGDGGTQYF.

The CDR3 DNA sequence: TGTGCCAGTAAGGACTTTAGCTGGGGCACAGATACGCAGTATTTT. As protein: CASKDFSWGTDTQYF. The chain joins TRBV19 to TRBJ2-3, with D possibly TRBD2 on 5 matching bases. CDR1 is LNHDA, CDR2 SQIVND, per germline (reference sequence). V lost 7 bases and J lost 1, with 15 bases in between. The CDR3 is made up of 15 amino acids.

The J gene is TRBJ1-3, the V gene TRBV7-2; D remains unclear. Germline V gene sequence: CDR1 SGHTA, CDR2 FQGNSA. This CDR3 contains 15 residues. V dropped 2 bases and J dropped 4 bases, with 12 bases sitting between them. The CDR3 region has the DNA TGTGCCAGCAGCTTACCCCGACGGGAGGGAAACACCATATATTTT. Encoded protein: CASSLPRREGNTIYF.

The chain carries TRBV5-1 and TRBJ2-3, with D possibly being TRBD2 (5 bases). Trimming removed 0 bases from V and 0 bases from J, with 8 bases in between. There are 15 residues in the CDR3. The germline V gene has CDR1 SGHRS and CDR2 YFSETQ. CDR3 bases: TGCGCCAGCAGCTTGGGACGGACTAGCACAGATACGCAGTATTTT. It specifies CASSLGRTSTDTQYF.

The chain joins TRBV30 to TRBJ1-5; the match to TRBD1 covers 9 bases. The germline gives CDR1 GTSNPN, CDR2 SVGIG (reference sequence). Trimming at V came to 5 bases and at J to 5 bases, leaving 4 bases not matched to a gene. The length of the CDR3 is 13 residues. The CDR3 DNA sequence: TGTGCCTGGGGACAGGGGTTGGATCAGCCCCAGCATTTT. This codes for CAWGQGLDQPQHF.

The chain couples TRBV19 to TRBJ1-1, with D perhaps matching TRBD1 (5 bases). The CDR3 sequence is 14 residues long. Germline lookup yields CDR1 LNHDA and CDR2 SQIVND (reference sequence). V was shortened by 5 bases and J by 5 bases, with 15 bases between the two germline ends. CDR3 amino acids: CASSELGVWTEAFF. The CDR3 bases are TGTGCCAGTAGTGAACTGGGGGTTTGGACTGAAGCTTTCTTT. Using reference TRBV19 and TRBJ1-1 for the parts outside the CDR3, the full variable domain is DGGITQSPKYLFRKEGQNVTLSCEQNLNHDAMYWYRQDPGQGLRLIYYSQIVNDFQKGDIAEGYSVSREKKESFPLTVTSAQKNPTAFYLCASSELGVWTEAFFGQGTRLTVV.

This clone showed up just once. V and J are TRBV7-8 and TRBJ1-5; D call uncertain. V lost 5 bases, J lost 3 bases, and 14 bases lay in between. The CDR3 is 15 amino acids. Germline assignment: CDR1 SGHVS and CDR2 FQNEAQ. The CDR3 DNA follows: TGTGCCAGCAGCCTGATTGGCGGAATCAATCAGCCCCAGCATTTT. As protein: CASSLIGGINQPQHF.

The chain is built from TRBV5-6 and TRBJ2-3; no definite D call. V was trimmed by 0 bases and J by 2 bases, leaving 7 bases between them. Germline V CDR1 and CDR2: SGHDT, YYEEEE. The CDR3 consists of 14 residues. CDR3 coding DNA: TGTGCCAGCAGCTTGGACTACGCCACAGATACGCAGTATTTT. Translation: CASSLDYATDTQYF.

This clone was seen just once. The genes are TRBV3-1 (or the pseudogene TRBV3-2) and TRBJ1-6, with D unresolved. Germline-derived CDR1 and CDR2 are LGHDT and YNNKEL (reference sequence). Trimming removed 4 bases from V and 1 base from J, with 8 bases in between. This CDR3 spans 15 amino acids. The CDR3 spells CASSPRPSYNSPLHF. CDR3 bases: TGTGCCAGCAGCCCCCGCCCATCCTATAATTCACCCCTCCACTTT.

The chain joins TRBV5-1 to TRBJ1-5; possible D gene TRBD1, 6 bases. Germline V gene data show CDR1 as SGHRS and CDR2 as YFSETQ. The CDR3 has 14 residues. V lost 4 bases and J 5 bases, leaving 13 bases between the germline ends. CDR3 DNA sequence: TGCGCCAGCAGCCCACAGGGAAGGGATCAGCCCCAGCATTTT. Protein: CASSPQGRDQPQHF.

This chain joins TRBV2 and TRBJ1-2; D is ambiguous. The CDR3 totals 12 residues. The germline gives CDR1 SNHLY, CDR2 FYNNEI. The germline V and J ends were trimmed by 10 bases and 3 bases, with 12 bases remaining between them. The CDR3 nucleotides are TGTGCCAAAACCGAGTCTGACTATGGCTACACCTTC. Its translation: CAKTESDYGYTF.

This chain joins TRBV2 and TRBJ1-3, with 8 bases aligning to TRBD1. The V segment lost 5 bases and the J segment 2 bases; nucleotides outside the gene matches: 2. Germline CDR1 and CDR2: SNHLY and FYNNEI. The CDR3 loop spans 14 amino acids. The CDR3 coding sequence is TGTGCCAGCAGTATCAGGGGGCCTGGAAACACCATATATTTT. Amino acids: CASSIRGPGNTIYF. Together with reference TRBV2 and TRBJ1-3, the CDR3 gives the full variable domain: EPEVTQTPSHQVTQMGQEVILRCVPISNHLYFYWYRQILGQKVEFLVSFYNNEISEKSEIFDDQFSVERPDGSNFTLKIRSTKLEDSAMYFCASSIRGPGNTIYFGEGSWLTVV.

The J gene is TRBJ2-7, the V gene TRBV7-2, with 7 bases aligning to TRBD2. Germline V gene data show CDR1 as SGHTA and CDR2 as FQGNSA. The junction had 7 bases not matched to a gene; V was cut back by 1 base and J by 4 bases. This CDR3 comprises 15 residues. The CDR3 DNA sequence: TGTGCCAGCAGCTTAGGGTCCCTAGCGGCATACGAGCAGTACTTC. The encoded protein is CASSLGSLAAYEQYF.

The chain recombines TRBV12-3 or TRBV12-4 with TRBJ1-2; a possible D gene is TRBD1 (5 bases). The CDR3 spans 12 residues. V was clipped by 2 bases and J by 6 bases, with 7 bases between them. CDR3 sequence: CASSLTGHGYTF. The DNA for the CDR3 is TGTGCCAGCAGTTTAACGGGACATGGCTACACCTTC.

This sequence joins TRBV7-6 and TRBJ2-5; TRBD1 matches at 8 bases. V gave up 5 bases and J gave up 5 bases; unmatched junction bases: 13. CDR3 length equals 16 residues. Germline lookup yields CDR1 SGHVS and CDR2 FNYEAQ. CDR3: CASSANRDRRPETQYF. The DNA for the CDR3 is TGTGCCAGCAGCGCCAACCGGGACAGGCGGCCGGAGACCCAGTACTTC.

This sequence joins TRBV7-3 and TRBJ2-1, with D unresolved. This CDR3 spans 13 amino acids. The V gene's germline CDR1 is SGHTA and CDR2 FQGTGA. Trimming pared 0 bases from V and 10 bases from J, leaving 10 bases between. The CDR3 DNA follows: TGTGCCAGCAGCTTAACTGTCAGTACGGAGCAGTTCTTC. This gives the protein CASSLTVSTEQFF.

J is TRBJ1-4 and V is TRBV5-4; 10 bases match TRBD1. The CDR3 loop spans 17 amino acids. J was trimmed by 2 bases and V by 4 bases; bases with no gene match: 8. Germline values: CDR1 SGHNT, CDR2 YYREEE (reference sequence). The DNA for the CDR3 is TGTGCCAGCAGCCCAGGACAGGGGGGGCGGACTAATGAAAAACTGTTTTTT. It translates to CASSPGQGGRTNEKLFF. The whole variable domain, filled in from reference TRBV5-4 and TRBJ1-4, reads ETGVTQSPTHLIKTRGQQVTLRCSSQSGHNTVSWYQQALGQGPQFIFQYYREEENGRGNFPPRFSGLQFPNYSSELNVNALELDDSALYLCASSPGQGGRTNEKLFFGSGTQLSVL.

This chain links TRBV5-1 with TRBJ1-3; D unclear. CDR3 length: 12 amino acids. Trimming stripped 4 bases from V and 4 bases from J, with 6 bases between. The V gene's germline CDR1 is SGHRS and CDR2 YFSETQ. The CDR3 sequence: CASSPTGNTIYF. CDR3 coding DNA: TGCGCCAGCAGCCCGACGGGAAACACCATATATTTT.